These 32 T cell receptor beta chains were sequenced from one sample in a study of T cell responses to AZD1222 COVID-19 vaccine. Clones were sequenced by immunoSEQ multiplex PCR, and TCRdb holds only the in-frame ones, with some missing. The sample contains 150,000 to 200,000 clones, 88% of which appear only once. The starting material was peripheral blood, obtained on day 0 of AZD1222 vaccination. These receptors were collected from an adult in good health.

The sample holds one count of this clone. The rearrangement links TRBV28 to TRBJ2-4; no reliable D call. The CDR3 spans 17 residues. Germline V gene lookup returns CDR1 MDHEN and CDR2 SYDVKM. Trimming took off 5 bases at V and 1 base at J, with 18 bases between the two ends. The DNA for the CDR3 is TGTGCCAGCAGTCCCCCAGCGAGAGCTCCCGCCAAAAACATTCAGTACTTC. It specifies CASSPPARAPAKNIQYF. Using reference TRBV28 and TRBJ2-4 for the parts outside the CDR3, the full variable domain is DVKVTQSSRYLVKRTGEKVFLECVQDMDHENMFWYRQDPGLGLRLIYFSYDVKMKEKGDIPEGYSVSREKKERFSLILESASTNQTSMYLCASSPPARAPAKNIQYFGAGTRLSVL.

About this clone: Distinct nucleotide sequences in the sample also encode this CDR3. This chain joins TRBV27 and TRBJ2-7; D not certain. Looked up from germline, CDR1 is MNHEY and CDR2 is SMNVEV (reference sequence). The CDR3 has 11 residues. V dropped 3 bases and J dropped 4 bases, with 4 bases sitting between them. CDR3 sequence reads: CASSFGYEQYF. CDR3 DNA sequence: TGTGCCAGCAGTTTTGGGTACGAGCAGTACTTC.

This clone rates as medium-sized. The genes are TRBV19 and TRBJ1-6; TRBD1 might be the D (6 bases). V lost 5 bases to trimming and J lost 5 bases, with 10 bases between them. The CDR3 has 14 amino acids. Germline V gene sequence: CDR1 LNHDA, CDR2 SQIVND (reference sequence). The CDR3 bases are TGTGCCAGTAGTTTTCCAGGGGATAATTCACCCCTCCACTTT. Protein sequence: CASSFPGDNSPLHF. Based on the CDR3 plus reference TRBV19 and TRBJ1-6, the full variable domain is DGGITQSPKYLFRKEGQNVTLSCEQNLNHDAMYWYRQDPGQGLRLIYYSQIVNDFQKGDIAEGYSVSREKKESFPLTVTSAQKNPTAFYLCASSFPGDNSPLHFGNGTRLTVT.

This clone has a single count. This chain connects TRBV12-3 or TRBV12-4 to TRBJ2-1; weak D call: TRBD1 (6 bases). This CDR3 comprises 13 residues. The germline V and J ends were trimmed by 7 bases and 9 bases, with 16 bases remaining between them. CDR3 loop: CASKGDPPGEQFF. The DNA for the CDR3 is TGTGCCAGCAAGGGGGACCCCCCGGGTGAGCAGTTCTTC.

The V call is TRBV20-1, the J call TRBJ2-3; no clear D gene. The CDR3 sequence is 8 residues long. Germline V gene lookup returns CDR1 DFQATT and CDR2 SNEGSKA (reference sequence). The ends were cut back, 3 bases at V and 14 bases at J, with 6 bases in the middle. CDR3 sequence reads: CSASPSYF. As DNA, the CDR3 is TGCAGTGCTAGCCCTTCGTATTTT.

The sample holds a few counts of this clone. J is TRBJ2-2 and V is TRBV7-2; tentatively, D is TRBD1 (6 bases). This CDR3 comprises 14 residues. Germline V gene data show CDR1 as SGHTA and CDR2 as FQGNSA. Trimming left V 8 bases short and J 4 bases short, with 14 bases between. The CDR3 loop reads CASGPTGATGELFF. CDR3 coding DNA: TGTGCCAGCGGACCGACAGGTGCCACCGGGGAGCTGTTTTTT.

The gene calls are TRBV7-3 and TRBJ2-2; D may be TRBD1 or TRBD2 (6 bases each). The V end lost 5 bases, the J end lost 6 bases, and 16 bases lay between the germline ends. The germline V gene encodes CDR1 SGHTA and CDR2 FQGTGA. The CDR3 is made up of 15 amino acids. The chain's CDR3 is CASSPTGASAGELFF. CDR3 bases: TGTGCCAGCAGCCCCACGGGGGCATCTGCCGGGGAGCTGTTTTTT.

J is TRBJ2-7 and V is TRBV27, with a possible D match to TRBD2 (6 bases). The CDR3 length is 13 residues. CDR1 MNHEY and CDR2 SMNVEV come from the germline V gene (reference sequence). Trimming cost V 6 bases and J 1 base, with 10 bases left between them. The DNA for the CDR3 is TGTGCCAGCAGGGGGGGACGATCCTACGAGCAGTACTTC. It specifies CASRGGRSYEQYF.

This CDR3 is CSAGQGIYEQYF. As DNA, the CDR3 is TGCAGCGCGGGACAGGGGATATACGAGCAGTACTTC. The chain has TRBV29-1 and TRBJ2-7; 10 nucleotides match TRBD1. V was clipped by 7 bases and J by 4 bases; unmatched bases: 4. The CDR3 has 12 amino acids. Germline assignment: CDR1 SQVTM and CDR2 ANQGSEA.

This clone was counted between two and nine times. The chain uses TRBV7-2 and TRBJ1-4; no clear D gene. Germline CDR1 is SGHTA and CDR2 is FQGNSA. V was cut by 2 bases and J by 6 bases, with 7 bases left in between. This CDR3 has 13 residues. The CDR3 reads CASSLTNDEKLFF. Here the CDR3 DNA reads TGTGCCAGCAGCTTAACCAATGATGAAAAACTGTTTTTT.

This sequence joins TRBV4-2 and TRBJ1-2, with TRBD1 identical over 7 bases. The germline gives CDR1 LGHNA, CDR2 YNFKEQ. The CDR3 runs to 14 residues. After removal of 4 bases from V and 3 bases from J, the junction contained 5 bases not matched to a gene. The CDR3 DNA reads as TGTGCCAGCAGCCCCTCGGGGACAGACTATGGCTACACCTTC. Its protein is CASSPSGTDYGYTF.

This clone was counted a single time. The chain employs TRBV11-2 and TRBJ2-1; D gene unclear. Germline V gene sequence: CDR1 SGHAT, CDR2 FQNNGV. Trimming removed 5 bases at V and 6 bases at J, with 8 bases between. The CDR3 extends over 12 amino acids. This CDR3 reads CASSQSTNEQFF. The CDR3 DNA reads as TGTGCCAGCAGCCAAAGCACCAATGAGCAGTTCTTC. The full variable domain, with the rest looked up from reference TRBV11-2 and TRBJ2-1, is EAGVAQSPRYKIIEKRQSVAFWCNPISGHATLYWYQQILGQGPKLLIQFQNNGVVDDSQLPKDRFSAERLKGVDSTLKIQPAKLEDSAVYLCASSQSTNEQFFGPGTRLTVL.

The genes are TRBV9 and TRBJ1-6; 7 positions agree with TRBD1. Germline loops: CDR1 SGDLS, CDR2 YYNGEE. CDR3 length: 18 amino acids. V was clipped by 0 bases and J by 9 bases; unmatched bases: 15. The CDR3 loop is CASSVGGFRGRESSPLHF. DNA for the CDR3: TGTGCCAGCAGCGTAGGCGGGTTCAGGGGGAGGGAGAGTTCACCCCTCCACTTT.

This clone appeared once. J is TRBJ1-5 and V is TRBV28; 9 nucleotides align to TRBD1. There are 15 residues in the CDR3. CDR1 and CDR2 (germline): MDHEN, SYDVKM. The ends lost 6 bases at V and 7 bases at J; junction bases unmatched: 10. The CDR3 region has the DNA TGTGCCAGCAGGAACCCGGGACAGGGACGACAGCCCCAGCATTTT. Encoded protein: CASRNPGQGRQPQHF. Filled out from reference TRBV28 and TRBJ1-5, the complete variable domain reads DVKVTQSSRYLVKRTGEKVFLECVQDMDHENMFWYRQDPGLGLRLIYFSYDVKMKEKGDIPEGYSVSREKKERFSLILESASTNQTSMYLCASRNPGQGRQPQHFGDGTRLSIL.

The chain carries TRBV7-3 and TRBJ2-1; D gene uncertain. CDR3 length: 14 amino acids. Per germline, CDR1 SGHTA and CDR2 FQGTGA. Trimming shortened V by 2 bases and J by 6 bases, and 11 bases separated the two germline ends. The CDR3 DNA is TGTGCCAGCAGCTTAGCCCCTCCAGGCAATGAGCAGTTCTTC. Its protein is CASSLAPPGNEQFF.

The genes are TRBV4-2 and TRBJ2-1, with D possibly matching TRBD2 (5 bases). The V end was cut by 3 bases, the J end by 5 bases, with 14 bases between. Per the germline V gene, CDR1 is LGHNA and CDR2 is YNFKEQ. The CDR3 runs to 15 residues. CDR3 in DNA: TGTGCCAGCAGCCAGGCGGCTACGGGGAACAATGAGCAGTTCTTC. It codes for CASSQAATGNNEQFF.

The CDR3 sequence: CASSPERGGEQYF. CDR3 coding DNA: TGTGCCAGCAGCCCTGAGAGGGGGGGCGAGCAGTACTTC. The chain employs TRBV7-9 and TRBJ2-7; tentatively, D is TRBD2 (7 bases). Germline CDR1 SEHNR, CDR2 FQNEAQ (reference sequence). CDR3 size: 13 residues. V was pared by 5 bases and J by 6 bases, with 14 bases between.

The J gene is TRBJ1-2, the V gene TRBV10-3; 7 bases align to TRBD1. After removal of 5 bases from V and 0 bases from J, the junction contained 6 bases not matched to a gene. The CDR3 consists of 15 residues. From germline, CDR1 is ENHRY and CDR2 SYGVKD. The CDR3 region is CAISTQGDSNYGYTF. The CDR3 region has the DNA TGTGCCATCAGTACCCAGGGGGATTCTAACTATGGCTACACCTTC.

The V gene is TRBV5-4, the J gene TRBJ2-1, with TRBD1 matching 7 bases. The CDR3 loop spans 16 amino acids. Germline values: CDR1 SGHNT, CDR2 YYREEE (reference sequence). Trimming took 5 bases from V and 1 from J; bases not matched to a gene: 9. The DNA for the CDR3 is TGTGCCAGCAGGTCTGGGGACAGACTTTCCTACAATGAGCAGTTCTTC. It yields the protein CASRSGDRLSYNEQFF.

The chain carries TRBV5-4 and TRBJ1-1, with D tentatively TRBD1 (6 bases). V lost 4 bases to trimming and J lost 2 bases, with 9 bases between them. Per germline, CDR1 SGHNT and CDR2 YYREEE (reference sequence). The CDR3 runs 13 residues. The CDR3 region is CASSAQGNTEAFF. The DNA for the CDR3 is TGTGCCAGCAGCGCACAGGGAAACACTGAAGCTTTCTTT.

Details on this clone: Within the sample, other DNA sequences also encode this same CDR3. The gene calls are TRBV3-1 (or the pseudogene TRBV3-2) and TRBJ1-1; the D is unclear. Germline V CDR1 and CDR2: LGHDT, YNNKEL (reference sequence). With 1 base removed from V and 2 bases from J, the gap between germline ends came to 5 bases. The CDR3 contains 13 residues. The CDR3 DNA reads as TGTGCCAGCAGCCAAGTTGTTAACACTGAAGCTTTCTTT. This codes for CASSQVVNTEAFF.

The chain carries TRBV6-5 and TRBJ1-1; D perhaps matches TRBD1 (5 bases). Germline V gene data show CDR1 as MNHEY and CDR2 as SVGAGI. V lost 0 bases and J lost 5, with 13 bases in between. This CDR3 is built from 15 residues. CDR3 loop: CASSYSPGMVTEAFF. The CDR3 DNA reads as TGTGCCAGCAGTTACTCGCCAGGGATGGTGACTGAAGCTTTCTTT.

The chain uses TRBV7-9 and TRBJ2-1; D is unclear. The CDR3 is 15 residues long. CDR1 is SEHNR, CDR2 FQNEAQ, per germline (reference sequence). Trimming pared 1 base from V and 9 bases from J, leaving 16 bases between. CDR3 sequence: CASSLEGRRGVEQFF. The CDR3 bases are TGTGCCAGCAGCTTAGAGGGCAGAAGAGGTGTTGAGCAGTTCTTC.

As concerns this clone: Other nucleotide sequences in the sample specify the same CDR3. The chain is built from TRBV9 and TRBJ1-5, with TRBD1 matching 8 bases. This CDR3 is built from 14 residues. The germline V gene has CDR1 SGDLS and CDR2 YYNGEE. J lost 4 bases, V lost 0 bases, and 0 bases had no gene match. CDR3 in DNA: TGTGCCAGCAGCGTAGGACAGGGGAATCAGCCCCAGCATTTT. It encodes CASSVGQGNQPQHF.

The chain combines TRBV6-5 with TRBJ2-5, with D possibly called TRBD1 or TRBD2 (5 bases each). CDR3 size: 15 residues. Germline V gene data show CDR1 as MNHEY and CDR2 as SVGAGI. V dropped 6 bases and J dropped 3 bases, with 17 bases sitting between them. The chain's CDR3 is CASSQTGTPKETQYF. The CDR3 nucleotides read TGTGCCAGCAGCCAAACCGGGACCCCTAAAGAGACCCAGTACTTC.

There are many counts of this clone. The CDR3 region has the DNA TGTGCCAAGTCCTCAGGGTTCTACGAGCAGTACTTC. Translating it yields CAKSSGFYEQYF. The chain has TRBV19 and TRBJ2-7, with a tentative D call TRBD1 (5 bases). The CDR3 consists of 12 residues. CDR1 and CDR2 (germline): LNHDA, SQIVND (reference sequence). Trimming removed 10 bases from V and 3 bases from J, with 13 bases in between. Based on the CDR3 plus reference TRBV19 and TRBJ2-7, the full variable domain is DGGITQSPKYLFRKEGQNVTLSCEQNLNHDAMYWYRQDPGQGLRLIYYSQIVNDFQKGDIAEGYSVSREKKESFPLTVTSAQKNPTAFYLCAKSSGFYEQYFGPGTRLTVT.

This chain joins TRBV5-1 and TRBJ2-5; D unresolved. This CDR3 comprises 14 residues. Deletions cut 1 base from V and 2 bases from J, with 9 bases between. Per the germline V gene, CDR1 is SGHRS and CDR2 is YFSETQ. CDR3 in amino acids: CASSLLGTQETQYF. Written as DNA, the CDR3 is TGCGCCAGCAGCTTGTTGGGCACTCAAGAGACCCAGTACTTC.

Only a few counts were recorded for this clone. The chain links TRBV3-1 (or the pseudogene TRBV3-2) to TRBJ1-5; weak D call: TRBD1 (6 bases). This CDR3 is built from 14 residues. Germline V lookup: CDR1 LGHDT, CDR2 YNNKEL (reference sequence). Trimming cost V 4 bases and J 3 bases, with 10 bases left between them. The CDR3 protein is CASSPDSANQPQHF. The CDR3 DNA sequence: TGTGCCAGCAGCCCGGACAGCGCCAATCAGCCCCAGCATTTT.

The V gene is TRBV27, the J gene TRBJ2-2, with TRBD1 identical over 10 bases. CDR1 and CDR2 from the germline V gene are MNHEY and SMNVEV (reference sequence). V shed 7 bases and J 5 bases; nucleotides not matched to a gene: 16. The CDR3 length is 18 residues. The CDR3 loop reads CASTSRQGAISWTGELFF. Written as DNA, the CDR3 is TGTGCCAGCACCTCCCGACAGGGGGCAATAAGTTGGACCGGGGAGCTGTTTTTT.

This clone was observed once. The chain is built from TRBV19 and TRBJ2-1; the D gene is possibly TRBD2 (5 bases). This CDR3 has 15 residues. Germline CDR1 is LNHDA and CDR2 is SQIVND (reference sequence). V lost 3 bases to trimming and J lost 8 bases, with 17 bases between them. CDR3 sequence reads: CASSIGGTFGDEQFF. The CDR3 DNA is TGTGCCAGTAGTATCGGAGGTACGTTTGGAGATGAGCAGTTCTTC.

This clone has just one count. The V call is TRBV6-6, the J call TRBJ1-2; D ambiguous. The CDR3 covers 14 residues. Germline values: CDR1 MNHNY, CDR2 SVGAGI (reference sequence). Trimming cost V 3 bases and J 1 base, with 9 bases left between them. The CDR3 reads CASSYGEGNYGYTF. The CDR3 coding sequence is TGTGCCAGCAGTTATGGGGAGGGTAACTATGGCTACACCTTC.

In this sample, this clone turned up a few times. V is TRBV5-1 and J is TRBJ1-4, with D possibly being TRBD1 (5 bases). The CDR3 is made up of 14 amino acids. Looked up from germline, CDR1 is SGHRS and CDR2 is YFSETQ. V dropped 0 bases and J dropped 4 bases, with 7 bases sitting between them. CDR3: CASSLAGHNEKLFF. CDR3 DNA: TGCGCCAGCAGCTTGGCGGGGCATAATGAAAAACTGTTTTTT.